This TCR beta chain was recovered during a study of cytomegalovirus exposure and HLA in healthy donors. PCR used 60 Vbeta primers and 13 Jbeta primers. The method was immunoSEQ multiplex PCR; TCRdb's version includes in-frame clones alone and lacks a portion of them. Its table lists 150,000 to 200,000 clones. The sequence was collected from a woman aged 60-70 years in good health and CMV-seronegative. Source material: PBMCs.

The DNA for the CDR3 is TGTGCCAGCAGAATAGCGGGAGCGCAGTATTTT. Protein: CASRIAGAQYF. The J gene is TRBJ2-3, the V gene TRBV11-2, with TRBD2 identical over 9 bases. After removal of 6 bases from V and 10 bases from J, the junction contained 2 bases not matched to a gene. The V gene's germline CDR1 is SGHAT and CDR2 FQNNGV. The CDR3 runs to 11 residues. Filled out from reference TRBV11-2 and TRBJ2-3, the complete variable domain reads EAGVAQSPRYKIIEKRQSVAFWCNPISGHATLYWYQQILGQGPKLLIQFQNNGVVDDSQLPKDRFSAERLKGVDSTLKIQPAKLEDSAVYLCASRIAGAQYFGPGTRLTVL.